This T cell receptor (beta chain) was observed in a study of cytomegalovirus exposure and HLA in healthy donors. PCR primers comprised 60 Vbeta and 13 Jbeta primers. Sequencing used immunoSEQ multiplex PCR; TCRdb keeps in-frame clones, though not all of them. The sample shows under 150,000 clones, 70% to 85% of them seen only once. As for this clone: Antigen unknown.

Deletions cut 6 bases from V and 2 bases from J, with 16 bases between. The CDR3 is 14 amino acids. Germline V gene sequence: CDR1 SQVTM, CDR2 ANQGSEA. Study findings and constraints: Presence/absence analyses rested on an assumption that sequencing depth was roughly uniform across donors.

Nominal health characterized the donors when sampled, though unrecorded immune exposures were likely. This sequence was found in a young woman in good health and CMV-seronegative. Sequences were obtained from PBMCs. V usage is TRBV29-1 and J usage is TRBJ1-1; D might be TRBD1 (6 bases). This chain's CDR3 is CSVLNRAENTEAFF. As DNA, the CDR3 is TGCAGCGTCCTTAACAGGGCCGAAAACACTGAAGCTTTCTTT.